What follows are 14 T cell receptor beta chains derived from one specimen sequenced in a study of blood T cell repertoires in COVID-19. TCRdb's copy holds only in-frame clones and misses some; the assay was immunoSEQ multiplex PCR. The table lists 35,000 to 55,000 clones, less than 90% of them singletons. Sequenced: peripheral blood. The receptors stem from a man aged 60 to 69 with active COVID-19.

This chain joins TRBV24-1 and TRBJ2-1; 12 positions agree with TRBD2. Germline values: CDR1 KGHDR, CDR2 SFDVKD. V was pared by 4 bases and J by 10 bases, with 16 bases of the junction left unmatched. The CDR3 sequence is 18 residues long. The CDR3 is CATSDQGGTSGRIGEQFF. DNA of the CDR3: TGTGCCACCAGTGACCAGGGAGGAACTAGCGGGAGGATTGGGGAGCAGTTCTTC.

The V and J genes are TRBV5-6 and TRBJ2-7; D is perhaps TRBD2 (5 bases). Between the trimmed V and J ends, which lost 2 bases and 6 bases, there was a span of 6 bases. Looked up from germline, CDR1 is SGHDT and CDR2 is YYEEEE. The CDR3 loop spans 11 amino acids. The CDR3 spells CASSLGGEQYF. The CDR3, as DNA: TGTGCCAGCAGCTTAGGAGGCGAGCAGTACTTC.

The DNA for the CDR3 is TGTGCCAGCAGTGCGGTACCGGGACTAGCGGCGGCAGATACGCAGTATTTT. Translating gives CASSAVPGLAAADTQYF. The chain couples TRBV28 to TRBJ2-3, with 11 positions matching TRBD2. J was trimmed by 4 bases and V by 5 bases; bases with no gene match: 11. This CDR3 has 17 amino acids. Per the germline V gene, CDR1 is MDHEN and CDR2 is SYDVKM.

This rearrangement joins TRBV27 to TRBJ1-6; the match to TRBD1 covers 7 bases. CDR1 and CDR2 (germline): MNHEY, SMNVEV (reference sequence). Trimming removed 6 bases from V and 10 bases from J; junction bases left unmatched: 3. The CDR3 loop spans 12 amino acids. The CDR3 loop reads CASRDRDSPLHF. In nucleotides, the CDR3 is TGTGCCAGCAGAGACAGGGACTCACCCCTCCACTTT.

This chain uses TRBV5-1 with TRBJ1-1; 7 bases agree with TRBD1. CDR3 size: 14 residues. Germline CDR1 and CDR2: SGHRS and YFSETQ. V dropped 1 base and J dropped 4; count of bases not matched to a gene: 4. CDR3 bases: TGCGCCAGCAGCTTGTATTCAGGGGGCACTGAAGCTTTCTTT. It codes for CASSLYSGGTEAFF.

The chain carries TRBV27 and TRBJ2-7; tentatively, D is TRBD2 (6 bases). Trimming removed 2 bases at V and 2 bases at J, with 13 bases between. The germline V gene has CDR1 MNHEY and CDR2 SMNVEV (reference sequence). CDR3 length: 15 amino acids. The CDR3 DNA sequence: TGTGCCAGCAGTTTAGAAGCGGGTGCCACCTACGAGCAGTACTTC. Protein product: CASSLEAGATYEQYF.

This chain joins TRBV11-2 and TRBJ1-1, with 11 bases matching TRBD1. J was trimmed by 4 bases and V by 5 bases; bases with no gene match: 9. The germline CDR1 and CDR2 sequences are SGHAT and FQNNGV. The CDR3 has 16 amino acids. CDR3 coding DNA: TGTGCCAGCAGCAAGGACAGGGGGCGGAGTGGCACTGAAGCTTTCTTT. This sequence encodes CASSKDRGRSGTEAFF.

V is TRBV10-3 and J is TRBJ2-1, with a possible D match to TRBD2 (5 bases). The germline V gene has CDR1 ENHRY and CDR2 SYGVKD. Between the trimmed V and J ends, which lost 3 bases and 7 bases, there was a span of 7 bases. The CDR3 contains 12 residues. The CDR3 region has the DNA TGTGCCATCAGTGATTCGGGGAATGAGCAGTTCTTC. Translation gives CAISDSGNEQFF.

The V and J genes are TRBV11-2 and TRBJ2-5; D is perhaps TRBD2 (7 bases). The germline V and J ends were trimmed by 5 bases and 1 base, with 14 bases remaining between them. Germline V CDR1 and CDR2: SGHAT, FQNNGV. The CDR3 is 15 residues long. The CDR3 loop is CASSPARGGQETQYF. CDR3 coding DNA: TGTGCCAGCAGCCCCGCGAGGGGGGGCCAAGAGACCCAGTACTTC. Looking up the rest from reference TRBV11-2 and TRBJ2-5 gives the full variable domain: EAGVAQSPRYKIIEKRQSVAFWCNPISGHATLYWYQQILGQGPKLLIQFQNNGVVDDSQLPKDRFSAERLKGVDSTLKIQPAKLEDSAVYLCASSPARGGQETQYFGPGTRLLVL.

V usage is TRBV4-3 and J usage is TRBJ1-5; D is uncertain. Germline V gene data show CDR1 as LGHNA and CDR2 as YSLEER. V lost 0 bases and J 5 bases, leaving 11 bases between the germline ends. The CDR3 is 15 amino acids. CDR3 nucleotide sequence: TGCGCCAGCAGCCAAGATACGGGGATCGATCAGCCCCAGCATTTT. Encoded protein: CASSQDTGIDQPQHF.

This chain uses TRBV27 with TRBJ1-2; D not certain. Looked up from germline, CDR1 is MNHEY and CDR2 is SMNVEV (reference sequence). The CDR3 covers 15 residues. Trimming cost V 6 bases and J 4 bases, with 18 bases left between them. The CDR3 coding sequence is TGTGCCAGCAGCCTTACAGATGCCTACCCCTATGGCTACACCTTC. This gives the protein CASSLTDAYPYGYTF.

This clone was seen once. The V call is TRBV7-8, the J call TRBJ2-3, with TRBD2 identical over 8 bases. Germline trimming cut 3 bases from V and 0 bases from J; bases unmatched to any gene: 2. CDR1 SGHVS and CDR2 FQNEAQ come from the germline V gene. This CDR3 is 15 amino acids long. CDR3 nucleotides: TGTGCCAGCAGCTTGACTAGCGCAAGCACAGATACGCAGTATTTT. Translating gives CASSLTSASTDTQYF.

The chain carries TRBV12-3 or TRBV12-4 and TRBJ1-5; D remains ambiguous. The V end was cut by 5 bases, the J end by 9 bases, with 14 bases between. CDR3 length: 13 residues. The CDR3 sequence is CASSKTGWAPQHF. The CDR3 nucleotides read TGTGCCAGCAGTAAGACGGGATGGGCGCCCCAGCATTTT.

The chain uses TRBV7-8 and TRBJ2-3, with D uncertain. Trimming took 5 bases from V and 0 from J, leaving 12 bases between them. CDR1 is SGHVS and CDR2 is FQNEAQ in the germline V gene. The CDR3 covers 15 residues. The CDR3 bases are TGTGCCAGCAGCCCGAATCCGACTAGCACAGATACGCAGTATTTT. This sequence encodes CASSPNPTSTDTQYF.